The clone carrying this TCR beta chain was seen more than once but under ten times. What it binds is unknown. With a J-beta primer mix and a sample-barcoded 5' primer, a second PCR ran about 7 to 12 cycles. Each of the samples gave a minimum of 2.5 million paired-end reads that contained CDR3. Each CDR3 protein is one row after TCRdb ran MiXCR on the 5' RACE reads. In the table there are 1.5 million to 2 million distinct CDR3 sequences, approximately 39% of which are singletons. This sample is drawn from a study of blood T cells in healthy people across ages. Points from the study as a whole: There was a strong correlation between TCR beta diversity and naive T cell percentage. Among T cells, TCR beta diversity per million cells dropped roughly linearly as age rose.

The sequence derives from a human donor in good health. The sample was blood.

The CDR3 nucleotides are TGTGCCAGCAGCTCGGGACAGATCACTTATGGTGAAAAACTGTTTTTT. This codes for CASSSGQITYGEKLFF. The chain carries TRBV6-5 and TRBJ1-4; 7 positions agree with TRBD1. The CDR3 length is 16 residues. Trimming took 6 bases from V and 7 from J; bases not matched to a gene: 14. CDR1 and CDR2 from the germline V gene are MNHEY and SVGAGI.